This TCR beta chain was sequenced in a study of T cells after yellow fever vaccination. Researchers made TCR cDNA using 5'RACE template switching, and this step added a universal primer site and UMIs. TCRdb reanalysed the 5' RACE reads using MiXCR and keeps one entry per CDR3 protein. In the table there are a few hundred thousand distinct CDR3 sequences, around 9.3% of which are singletons. Findings and caveats of the study: Relatively few clonotypes were ones that appeared in both CD4 and CD8 compartments. A large majority of primary-vaccination clones showed up again after the booster (around 95% CD4, around 90% CD8). Researchers cautioned that FACS-sorted repertoires could harbor abundant clonotypes contaminating from the bulk population.

Trimming removed 4 bases at V and 7 bases at J, with 13 bases between. CDR1 is SQVTM, CDR2 ANQGSEA, per germline. The CDR3 runs 12 residues. Note on this clonotype: What it binds is not known.

The starting material was CD4+ T cells sorted from PBMCs, obtained 5 days after the yellow fever booster vaccination. The source is a man aged 18 to 30 who received the YFV17D yellow fever vaccine. The V call is TRBV29-1, the J call TRBJ1-1, with no clear D. The CDR3 DNA reads TGCAGCGTTGGCCCGGGAAGAGGTGAAGCTTTCTTT. It codes for CSVGPGRGEAFF. Using reference TRBV29-1 and TRBJ1-1 for the parts outside the CDR3, the full variable domain is SAVISQKPSRDICQRGTSLTIQCQVDSQVTMMFWYRQQPGQSLTLIATANQGSEATYESGFVIDKFPISRPNLTFSTLTVSNMSPEDSSIYLCSVGPGRGEAFFGQGTRLTVV.